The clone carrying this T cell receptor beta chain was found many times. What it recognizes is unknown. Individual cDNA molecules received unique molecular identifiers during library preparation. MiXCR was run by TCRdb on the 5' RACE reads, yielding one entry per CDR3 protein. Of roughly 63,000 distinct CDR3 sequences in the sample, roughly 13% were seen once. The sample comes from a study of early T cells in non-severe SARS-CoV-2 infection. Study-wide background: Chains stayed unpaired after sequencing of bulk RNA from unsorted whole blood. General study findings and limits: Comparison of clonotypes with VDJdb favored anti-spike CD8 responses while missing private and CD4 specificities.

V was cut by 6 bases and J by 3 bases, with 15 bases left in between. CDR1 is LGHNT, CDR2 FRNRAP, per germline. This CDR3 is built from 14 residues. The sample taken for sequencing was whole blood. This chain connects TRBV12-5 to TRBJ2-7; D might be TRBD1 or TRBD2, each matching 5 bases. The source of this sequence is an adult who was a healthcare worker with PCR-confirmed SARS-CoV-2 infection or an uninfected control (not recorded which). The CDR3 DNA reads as TGTGCTAGTGGCAGACGGGACCCCATCTACGAGCAGTACTTC. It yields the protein CASGRRDPIYEQYF.